This T cell receptor beta chain was retrieved from a study of T-cell reconstitution after alpha-beta-depleted transplantation in children. Construction of the TCRbeta library involved unique molecular identifiers. TCRdb ran MiXCR on the PCR reads and lists one entry per CDR3 protein. This table has about 640,000 distinct CDR3 sequences, 15% to 20% appearing once. This CDR3 is 13 amino acids long. Trimming removed 6 bases from V and 8 bases from J, with 15 bases in between. Germline CDR1 SGHDT, CDR2 YYEEEE. This clonotype was obtained from a human donor who donated a stem cell graft to a child with acute myeloid leukemia. This material consisted of PBMCs from the stem cell graft donor, taken from the stem cell graft. This chain uses TRBV5-6 with TRBJ2-4; D may be TRBD1 or TRBD2 (5 bases each). The CDR3 nucleotides are TGTGCCAGCACGGGGCGATCGTCGGACATTCAGTACTTC. Its translation is CASTGRSSDIQYF.